This entry features one T cell receptor beta chain sequence. As yet, its antigen is unknown. The CDR3 consists of 13 residues. Trimming cost V 1 base and J 7 bases, with 10 bases left between them. The germline V gene has CDR1 LNHNV and CDR2 YYDKDF (reference sequence). The entry originates in a study of T cells in Graves' hyperthyroidism and ophthalmopathy. Lactation, pregnancy, other autoimmune disease or uncontrolled infection led to exclusion of patients. The study, taken as a whole, reports: In the blood, most expanded thyroid clonotypes above 0.001 appeared as well.

Amplified regions were TCR beta CDR3 sequences from RNA transcripts. HTBI primers drove first-round RT-PCR of the TCR CDR3. A single record per CDR3 protein comes from TCRdb applying MiXCR to the multiplex PCR reads. This table holds tens of thousands of distinct CDR3 sequences, roughly half found once. Sequenced sample: peripheral blood or thyroid tissue (not recorded which). The origin of this receptor is a man aged 18 to 30 with Graves' hyperthyroidism. The J gene is TRBJ1-2, the V gene TRBV15, with a tentative D call TRBD1 (5 bases). The DNA for the CDR3 is TGTGCCACCAGCAGAGCAGGGTCAGGTGGCTACACCTTC. Its protein is CATSRAGSGGYTF.